The rows below give T cell receptor beta chains drawn from one sample of a study of blood T cells in healthy people across ages. TCRdb called the 5' RACE reads again in MiXCR, with one record for every CDR3 protein. The profile covers 870,000 or so distinct CDR3 sequences, with around 28% appearing a single time and 17% taken by the ten largest. The specimen was blood. These receptor sequences come from a woman aged 80 or over in good health. The CDR3 runs from the conserved cysteine through the conserved F or W. A D gene is named only where the DNA matches it firmly. Size tells how often a clone was seen (once, few, many) or the class of an expanded clone, and some rows leave it out.

>NA|NA|TRBJ1-5|TRBV6-1
CASRLYSNQPQHF
TGTGCCAGCAGGCTTTATAGCAATCAGCCCCAGCATTTT
>many|TRBD1|TRBJ2-1|TRBV20-1
CSGQGGAQFF
TGCAGTGGACAGGGTGGTGCGCAGTTCTTC
>NA|NA|TRBJ1-2|TRBV29-1
CSVQQTYGYTF
TGCAGCGTTCAACAGACTTATGGCTACACCTTC
>NA|NA|TRBJ2-4|TRBV20-1
CDARDLSSIQYF
TGCGATGCTAGAGATTTAAGTAGCATTCAGTACTTC
>many|TRBD1|TRBJ2-1|TRBV6-2/TRBV6-3
CASSKRTGWYNEQFF
TGTGCCAGCAGTAAGCGGACAGGATGGTACAATGAGCAGTTCTTC
>NA|NA|TRBJ1-2|TRBV4-3
CASSQGRGVGYTF
TGCGCCAGCAGCCAAGGCCGGGGGGTTGGCTACACCTTC
>NA|TRBD2|TRBJ2-7|TRBV27
CASSLRGLAGAPSYNEQYF
TGTGCCAGCAGTTTAAGGGGACTAGCGGGGGCCCCCTCCTACAATGAGCAGTACTTC
>many|TRBD1|TRBJ2-5|TRBV5-1
CASSSNGQGQETQYF
TGCGCCAGCAGCTCAAACGGACAGGGGCAAGAGACCCAGTACTTC
>NA|NA|TRBJ1-4|TRBV27
CASSFRGTNEKLFF
TGTGCCAGCAGTTTCCGGGGGACTAATGAAAAACTGTTTTTT
>many|TRBD1|TRBJ2-4|TRBV20-1
CSAVGQGRNIQYF
TGCAGTGCCGTGGGACAGGGGAGGAACATTCAGTACTTC
>few|TRBD2|TRBJ2-3|TRBV6-1
CASSEAPSGGEKDTQYF
TGTGCCAGCAGTGAAGCGCCTAGCGGGGGGGAAAAAGATACGCAGTATTTT
>NA|NA|TRBJ2-4|TRBV30
CAWSVGSAGAKNIQYF
TGTGCCTGGAGTGTGGGGTCCGCTGGGGCCAAAAACATTCAGTACTTC
>NA|NA|TRBJ2-7|TRBV4-3
CASSQVLGTYEQYF
TGCGCCAGCAGCCAAGTGCTGGGTACCTACGAGCAGTACTTC
>many|NA|TRBJ1-1|TRBV7-2
CASSQDMNTEAFF
TGTGCCAGCAGCCAGGACATGAACACTGAAGCTTTCTTT
>NA|NA|TRBJ2-1|TRBV15
CATSRVGGAAEQFF
TGTGCCACCAGCAGAGTTGGGGGGGCGGCCGAGCAGTTCTTC
>NA|NA|TRBJ1-2|TRBV20-1
CSACQGDYGYTF
TGCAGTGCATGCCAAGGGGACTATGGCTACACCTTC
>NA|TRBD1|TRBJ2-7|TRBV6-2/TRBV6-3
CASRQLGGRSYEQYF
TGTGCCAGCAGACAATTAGGGGGCCGGTCCTACGAGCAGTACTTC
>NA|NA|TRBJ2-3|TRBV11-3
CASSVGLPTDTQYF
TGTGCCAGCAGCGTAGGACTGCCCACAGATACGCAGTATTTT
>many|NA|TRBJ2-1|TRBV5-1
CASSHGQHEQFF
TGCGCCAGCAGCCACGGACAGCATGAGCAGTTCTTC
>many|NA|TRBJ2-3|TRBV7-2
CAAGIGADTQYF
TGTGCCGCAGGCATCGGGGCAGATACGCAGTATTTT
>NA|TRBD2|TRBJ2-5|TRBV2
CASKGSGALQETRYF
TGTGCCAGCAAGGGTAGCGGGGCGCTCCAAGAGACCCGGTACTTC
>many|TRBD1|TRBJ1-1|TRBV7-9
CASSSDRANTEAFF
TGTGCCAGCAGCTCGGACAGGGCGAACACTGAAGCTTTCTTT
>many|NA|TRBJ1-4|TRBV5-1
CASSLGSATNEKLFF
TGCGCCAGCAGCTTGGGCTCCGCAACTAATGAAAAACTGTTTTTT
>few|TRBD2|TRBJ2-1|TRBV6-2/TRBV6-3
CASNRAGAYNEQFF
TGTGCCAGCAATCGTGCGGGGGCCTACAATGAGCAGTTCTTC
>few|NA|TRBJ2-2|TRBV3-1
CASSQNELSANTGELFF
TGTGCCAGCAGCCAAAATGAATTGTCGGCTAACACCGGGGAGCTGTTTTTT
>many|TRBD1|TRBJ1-2|TRBV5-1
CASSHGTASANYGYTF
TGCGCCAGCAGCCACGGGACAGCCTCTGCTAACTATGGCTACACCTTC
>many|NA|TRBJ2-7|TRBV27
CASSPTIRQEGEQYF
TGTGCCAGCAGTCCGACCATTCGACAGGAGGGCGAGCAGTACTTC
>NA|TRBD1|TRBJ1-1|TRBV20-1
CGATDRAATEAFF
TGCGGTGCTACGGACAGGGCGGCGACTGAAGCTTTCTTT
>NA|NA|TRBJ1-4|TRBV12-3/TRBV12-4
CASTLGPGKLFF
TGTGCCAGCACCCTGGGCCCCGGAAAACTGTTTTTT
>NA|NA|TRBJ1-5|TRBV7-2
CASSQTYSNQPQHF
TGTGCCAGCAGCCAAACCTATAGCAATCAGCCCCAGCATTTT
>NA|TRBD2|TRBJ2-7|TRBV7-8
CASSPRDMREGHEQYF
TGTGCCAGCAGCCCTAGAGATATGCGGGAGGGGCACGAGCAGTACTTC
>NA|TRBD2|TRBJ2-2|TRBV7-6
CASRTSGGRNTGELFF
TGTGCCAGCAGGACTAGCGGGGGCCGGAACACCGGGGAGCTGTTTTTT
>many|NA|TRBJ2-3|TRBV5-1
CASSFPLAGGGTDTQYF
TGCGCCAGCAGCTTTCCGCTAGCCGGCGGTGGCACAGATACGCAGTATTTT
>few|NA|TRBJ1-1|TRBV20-1
CSASGMNTEAFF
TGCAGTGCTTCGGGCATGAACACTGAAGCTTTCTTT
>few|NA|TRBJ1-5|TRBV15
CATSSARYGPQHF
TGTGCCACCAGCAGCGCCAGGTATGGGCCCCAGCATTTT
>NA|NA|TRBJ1-1|TRBV6-6
CASISVTTEAFF
TGTGCCAGCATATCCGTGACGACTGAAGCTTTCTTT
>many|NA|TRBJ2-1|TRBV20-1
CSAGGPADEQFF
TGCAGTGCGGGGGGACCCGCGGATGAGCAGTTCTTC
>NA|TRBD2|TRBJ2-5|TRBV11-2
CASSIIRGGLSETQYF
TGTGCCAGCAGCATAATACGGGGGGGCCTTAGCGAGACCCAGTACTTC
>many|NA|TRBJ2-5|TRBV12-3/TRBV12-4
CASSSRVAEITQYF
TGTGCCAGCAGTTCCCGGGTCGCCGAGATCACCCAGTACTTC
>many|NA|TRBJ2-3|TRBV27
CASSSDRSIDTQYF
TGTGCCAGCAGTTCAGACAGGTCAATAGATACGCAGTATTTT
>NA|TRBD2|TRBJ2-7|TRBV27
CASRPLGGVYEQYF
TGTGCCAGCAGGCCCCTCGGGGGGGTTTACGAGCAGTACTTC
>NA|TRBD1|TRBJ1-1|TRBV25-1
CANSEYDRGEAFF
TGTGCCAACAGTGAATATGACAGGGGCGAAGCTTTCTTT
>NA|NA|TRBJ2-7|TRBV20-1
CSARGRIVSYEQYF
TGCAGTGCTAGAGGCAGAATCGTCTCCTACGAGCAGTACTTC
>NA|NA|TRBJ2-2|TRBV7-2
CASSPGGQLNTGELFF
TGTGCCAGCAGTCCCGGTGGCCAGTTAAACACCGGGGAGCTGTTTTTT
>NA|NA|TRBJ2-7|TRBV20-1
CSARLASREQYF
TGCAGTGCTAGGTTGGCTAGTCGCGAGCAGTACTTC
>few|NA|TRBJ1-6|TRBV6-2/TRBV6-3
CASSYRMYSSPLHF
TGTGCCAGCAGTTACAGGATGTATAGTTCACCCCTCCACTTT
>many|NA|TRBJ1-2|TRBV12-3/TRBV12-4
CASRRLDGAGHNYGYTF
TGTGCCAGCAGACGGCTAGATGGGGCAGGCCACAACTATGGCTACACCTTC
>many|NA|TRBJ1-2|TRBV12-3/TRBV12-4
CASSLGSGGYGYTF
TGTGCCAGCAGTTTAGGTTCGGGGGGCTATGGCTACACCTTC
>few|TRBD2|TRBJ2-3|TRBV7-9
CASSLMGTNADTQYF
TGTGCCAGCAGCTTAATGGGGACTAACGCAGATACGCAGTATTTT